The 27 T cell receptor beta chains listed next were all sequenced from one sample in a study of T cells after yellow fever vaccination (dated by TCRdb to the late 2010s). Per the publication, the treatment or condition label means: live attenuated yellow fever vaccine strain. Library preparation employed 5' RACE. The sequencer was an Illumina NovaSeq 6000. Starting from the raw public reads, TCRdb applied fastp trimming at Q25, assembled clones with MiXCR and retained in-frame beta chains. Each record represents a unique CDR3 protein, reported with the most common genes and DNA among its rows. The table for this sample lists about 320,000 distinct CDR3 sequences; approximately 4% of them were counted only once. The ten top clones hold approximately 19% of the sample. Sequenced material: PBMCs, taken 15 days after the yellow fever booster vaccination. The source is a man between 18 and 35 years old who received the YFV17D yellow fever vaccine.

This clonotype turned up a few times. The V gene is TRBV18, the J gene TRBJ1-4; 7 bases are shared with TRBD1. The CDR3 is made up of 15 amino acids. With 5 bases clipped from V and 8 bases from J, the junction kept 11 bases outside the gene matches. Germline CDR1 and CDR2: KGHSH and LQKENI. CDR3 nucleotide sequence: TGTGCCAGCTCAGCCGGGACAGTCCTCGGGGAAAAACTGTTTTTT. Its translation is CASSAGTVLGEKLFF.

This clonotype was seen at least ten times. The chain carries TRBV5-1 and TRBJ2-5, with 7 bases aligning to TRBD1. This CDR3 comprises 16 residues. Germline V gene sequence: CDR1 SGHRS, CDR2 YFSETQ. J gave up 1 base and V 7 bases, and 13 bases lay outside the gene matches. CDR3 bases: TGCGCCAGCCGTCACTCTGACAGGGTCCGCCAAGAGACCCAGTACTTC. This sequence encodes CASRHSDRVRQETQYF. Full variable domain (outside the CDR3, taken from reference TRBV5-1 and TRBJ2-5): KAGVTQTPRYLIKTRGQQVTLSCSPISGHRSVSWYQQTPGQGLQFLFEYFSETQRNKGNFPGRFSGRQFSNSRSEMNVSTLELGDSALYLCASRHSDRVRQETQYFGPGTRLLVL.

This clonotype was counted at least ten times. V usage is TRBV7-9 and J usage is TRBJ2-4; 12 bases align to TRBD2. The CDR3 sequence is 16 residues long. The V segment lost 2 bases and the J segment 4 bases; nucleotides outside the gene matches: 3. Germline V gene lookup returns CDR1 SEHNR and CDR2 FQNEAQ (reference sequence). Here the CDR3 reads CASSLLLAGGKNIQYF. In DNA, the CDR3 is TGTGCCAGCAGCTTACTACTAGCGGGGGGTAAAAACATTCAGTACTTC.

This clonotype has only a few counts. The V gene is TRBV24-1, the J gene TRBJ2-3; unclear D gene. CDR1 is KGHDR, CDR2 SFDVKD, per germline. There are 13 residues in the CDR3. Trimming removed 5 bases from V and 2 bases from J, with 7 bases in between. CDR3 sequence reads: CATSGVLTDTQYF. CDR3 in DNA: TGTGCCACCAGTGGGGTCCTCACAGATACGCAGTATTTT.

This clonotype was seen a few times. The chain links TRBV27 to TRBJ2-1, with 8 bases identical to TRBD2. V lost 4 bases to trimming and J lost 5 bases; unmatched junction nucleotides: 10. The CDR3 extends over 16 amino acids. The germline V gene encodes CDR1 MNHEY and CDR2 SMNVEV (reference sequence). CDR3 nucleotides: TGTGCCAGCAGTTCCGACCCGGGACTAGTTAACAATGAGCAGTTCTTC. It encodes CASSSDPGLVNNEQFF.

In this sample, this clonotype turned up many times. The chain employs TRBV20-1 and TRBJ2-7; 8 nucleotides align to TRBD2. Germline CDR1 is DFQATT and CDR2 is SNEGSKA (reference sequence). This CDR3 contains 15 residues. With V trimmed by 5 bases and J by 7 bases, 16 bases remained unmatched. CDR3: CSADIRGGAYREQYF. The CDR3 DNA reads TGCAGTGCTGACATTCGGGGGGGCGCTTATCGGGAGCAGTACTTC.

The sample holds many counts of this clonotype. V and J are TRBV9 and TRBJ2-3; D assignment may be TRBD1 or TRBD2 (5 bases each). Trimming cost V 2 bases and J 6 bases, with 13 bases left between them. Germline V gives CDR1 SGDLS, CDR2 YYNGEE. The CDR3 length is 14 residues. The CDR3 region has the DNA TGTGCCAGCAGCGTTCGGCCGGGGCCCGATACGCAGTATTTT. It specifies CASSVRPGPDTQYF.

The sample holds many counts of this clonotype. The chain carries TRBV12-3 or TRBV12-4 and TRBJ1-2; perhaps TRBD1 as D (5 bases). The CDR3 contains 11 residues. Trimming took off 6 bases at V and 7 bases at J, with 9 bases between the two ends. Written as DNA, the CDR3 is TGTGCCAGCAGCCCAGGGTCTGGCTACACCTTC. This translates into CASSPGSGYTF.

The chain carries TRBV7-7 and TRBJ2-7; D perhaps matches TRBD2 (5 bases). The CDR3 contains 13 residues. Germline loops: CDR1 SSHAT, CDR2 FNYEAQ (reference sequence). The CDR3: CASSPLDPYEQYV. As DNA, the CDR3 is TGTGCTAGCAGCCCACTAGACCCGTACGAGCAGTACGTC.

This clonotype was detected ten times or more. The chain recombines TRBV12-5 with TRBJ2-7; possible D gene TRBD2, 6 bases. V lost 6 bases and J lost 5, with 14 bases in between. The CDR3 has 13 residues. Germline loops: CDR1 LGHNT, CDR2 FRNRAP. The DNA of the CDR3 is TGTGCTAGTGGACCCAGACTAGTAGACGAGCAGTACTTC. It encodes CASGPRLVDEQYF.

This clonotype was observed many times. The chain carries TRBV25-1 and TRBJ2-1; D is perhaps TRBD2 (5 bases). Germline V gene sequence: CDR1 MGHDK, CDR2 SYGVNS. The CDR3 runs 13 residues. V was trimmed by 1 base and J by 8 bases, leaving 9 bases between them. The CDR3 DNA sequence: TGTGCCAGCAGTGAATCATACGGGGATGAGCAGTTCTTC. Translated: CASSESYGDEQFF.

The CDR3 loop reads CASSFYESSYNEQFF. CDR3 nucleotides: TGCGCCAGCAGCTTTTATGAGAGCTCCTACAATGAGCAGTTCTTC. V gene TRBV5-1 combines with J gene TRBJ2-1; D call uncertain. CDR1 is SGHRS, CDR2 YFSETQ, per germline. V was clipped by 2 bases and J by 0 bases, with 9 bases between them. This CDR3 contains 15 residues.

At least ten counts were recorded for this clonotype. The chain carries TRBV7-9 and TRBJ1-1, with D perhaps TRBD1 (5 bases). This CDR3 is 14 amino acids long. The V and J ends lost 4 bases and 4 bases respectively, with 13 bases between them. Germline V gives CDR1 SEHNR, CDR2 FQNEAQ (reference sequence). The CDR3 loop reads CASSSPGGVTEAFF. CDR3 DNA: TGTGCCAGCAGCTCGCCGGGGGGTGTCACTGAAGCTTTCTTT.

In this sample, this clonotype turned up a few times. The chain carries TRBV30 and TRBJ2-1; tentative D call: TRBD1 (6 bases). Trimming took 5 bases from V and 4 from J, leaving 12 bases between them. This CDR3 spans 13 amino acids. CDR1 is GTSNPN, CDR2 SVGIG, per germline (reference sequence). The CDR3 reads CAWQQGEYNEQFF. In DNA, the CDR3 is TGTGCCTGGCAACAGGGAGAATACAATGAGCAGTTCTTC.

This clonotype was detected ten times or more. The chain uses TRBV24-1 and TRBJ2-2; unclear D gene. The V end was cut by 10 bases, the J end by 2 bases, with 7 bases between. CDR1 and CDR2 (germline): KGHDR, SFDVKD. The length of the CDR3 is 12 residues. CDR3 sequence reads: CATAANTGELFF. CDR3 nucleotides: TGTGCCACGGCAGCAAACACCGGGGAGCTGTTTTTT.

This clonotype was counted only a few times. The chain links TRBV4-1 to TRBJ2-3; D is possibly TRBD2 (6 bases). V shed 1 base and J shed 4 bases, with 15 bases lying between them. The germline V gene encodes CDR1 MGHRA and CDR2 YSYEKL. This CDR3 has 16 residues. In DNA form, the CDR3 reads TGCGCCAGCAGCCAAGTCGGCGGGGTTAGCGCAGATACGCAGTATTTT. It codes for CASSQVGGVSADTQYF.

This clonotype was counted at least ten times. The chain carries TRBV7-3 and TRBJ2-2; possible D gene TRBD2, 7 bases. The ends were cut back, 2 bases at V and 0 bases at J, with 10 bases in the middle. Germline V gives CDR1 SGHTA, CDR2 FQGTGA. This CDR3 contains 16 residues. The CDR3 loop reads CASSLRGGPNTGELFF. The CDR3 DNA follows: TGTGCCAGCAGCTTACGCGGGGGCCCGAACACCGGGGAGCTGTTTTTT.

At least ten counts were recorded for this clonotype. V gene TRBV7-2 combines with J gene TRBJ1-6, with no clear D. The CDR3 contains 13 residues. V shed 1 base and J shed 10 bases, with 8 bases lying between them. The V gene's germline CDR1 is SGHTA and CDR2 FQGNSA. CDR3: CASSLGGSSPLHF. The DNA of the CDR3 is TGTGCCAGCAGCTTAGGTGGATCCTCACCCCTCCACTTT.

This chain uses TRBV15 with TRBJ2-5; possible D gene TRBD2, 7 bases. Between the trimmed V and J ends, which lost 0 bases and 6 bases, there was a span of 11 bases. Per germline, CDR1 LNHNV and CDR2 YYDKDF (reference sequence). The CDR3 length is 14 residues. Here the CDR3 reads CATSRDRGGKTQYF. Here the CDR3 DNA reads TGTGCCACCAGCAGAGATAGGGGGGGAAAGACCCAGTACTTC.

This clonotype was recorded a few times. The CDR3 DNA reads TGCGCCAGCAGCCCTAGGGCCGGGGCTAGCACAGATACGCAGTATTTT. Translated, it gives CASSPRAGASTDTQYF. The V and J genes are TRBV4-3 and TRBJ2-3; D tentatively reads TRBD1 or TRBD2 (5 bases each). This CDR3 comprises 16 residues. Germline loops: CDR1 LGHNA, CDR2 YSLEER. Deletions cut 4 bases from V and 0 bases from J, with 14 bases between.

This chain joins TRBV7-9 and TRBJ1-2; D may be TRBD1 (5 bases). CDR3 length: 15 amino acids. Trimming cost V 0 bases and J 10 bases, with 18 bases left between them. Germline V lookup: CDR1 SEHNR, CDR2 FQNEAQ (reference sequence). CDR3 nucleotides: TGTGCCAGCAGCTTAGCGTTTACAGGTGACAGTTACTACACCTTC. Translating gives CASSLAFTGDSYYTF.

This clonotype was found many times. The chain has TRBV20-1 and TRBJ1-6, with 8 bases fitting TRBD1. The V and J ends lost 0 bases and 8 bases, in that order; junction bases with no gene match: 6. CDR3 size: 15 residues. The germline CDR1 and CDR2 sequences are DFQATT and SNEGSKA (reference sequence). CDR3 sequence: CSARDAGQGYSPLHF. CDR3 nucleotide sequence: TGCAGTGCTAGAGATGCAGGACAGGGTTATTCACCCCTCCACTTT.

A few counts support this clonotype. The V and J genes are TRBV5-1 and TRBJ1-1; 8 bases are a match to TRBD1. This CDR3 spans 15 amino acids. Germline V gene data show CDR1 as SGHRS and CDR2 as YFSETQ. V shed 0 bases, J shed 3 bases, and the junction held 4 bases outside the gene matches. The CDR3 sequence: CASSLVTGGDTEAFF. CDR3 sequence (DNA): TGCGCCAGCAGCTTGGTTACAGGGGGGGACACTGAAGCTTTCTTT.

The chain has TRBV18 and TRBJ1-1; D unclear. The CDR3 has 16 amino acids. The V end lost 3 bases, the J end lost 1 base, and 15 bases lay between the germline ends. Germline CDR1 and CDR2: KGHSH and LQKENI. CDR3 nucleotide sequence: TGTGCCAGCTCACCCCTCCCGTGGTCGGAGAACACTGAAGCTTTCTTT. Amino acids: CASSPLPWSENTEAFF.

The chain is built from TRBV5-6 and TRBJ1-5; D perhaps matches TRBD1 (5 bases). Per the germline V gene, CDR1 is SGHDT and CDR2 is YYEEEE. CDR3 length equals 15 residues. Trimming took off 0 bases at V and 5 bases at J, with 12 bases between the two ends. The CDR3 DNA sequence: TGTGCCAGCAGCTTGGCTGGGGGTTTATATCAGCCCCAGCATTTT. The encoded protein is CASSLAGGLYQPQHF.

This clonotype has ten or more counts. The V call is TRBV12-3 or TRBV12-4, the J call TRBJ2-7, with TRBD1 as a possible D gene (5 bases). The CDR3 has 12 amino acids. V was pared by 6 bases and J by 3 bases, with 9 bases between. CDR3 protein: CASSTQGYEQYV. DNA for the CDR3: TGTGCCAGCAGCACTCAGGGCTACGAGCAGTACGTC.

The table lists this clonotype with many counts. The V call is TRBV6-6, the J call TRBJ1-3, with 7 bases that match TRBD1. The CDR3 consists of 14 residues. After removal of 7 bases from V and 4 bases from J, the junction contained 7 bases not matched to a gene. Germline CDR1 reads MNHNY; CDR2 reads SVGAGI (reference sequence). The CDR3 bases are TGTGCCAGCATAAAGGGGGCGCAGGGAAACACCATATATTTT. Amino acid sequence: CASIKGAQGNTIYF.